The subject of this entry is one TCR beta chain. The antigen is unknown. V lost 1 base and J 7 bases, leaving 7 bases between the germline ends. This CDR3 is built from 13 residues. Germline lookup yields CDR1 KGHSH and CDR2 LQKENI. The record originates from a study of cytomegalovirus exposure and HLA in healthy donors. PCR involved 60 Vbeta and 13 Jbeta primers. Measured with immunoSEQ multiplex PCR; TCRdb has only the in-frame clones, and not every one. This table holds 200,000 or so clones, approximately 81% found once. Study results and limitations: In vitro experiments confirmed that three CMV-associated chains were specific for CMV antigens. Later work found most CMV-associated TCR beta chains apparently HLA-restricted. Donors were assumed by presence/absence analyses to have roughly uniform sequencing depth.

This clonotype originated in a man aged 50-60 years in good health and CMV-seronegative. The J gene is TRBJ2-2, the V gene TRBV18, with D perhaps TRBD2 (6 bases). What was sequenced was PBMCs. CDR3 residues: CASSPLRGGELFF. The CDR3 nucleotides are TGTGCCAGCTCACCACTGCGGGGCGGGGAGCTGTTTTTT.